The 3 T cell receptor beta chains in this list originate from one sample, sequenced in a study. TCRdb used MiXCR to reprocess the RT-PCR reads, holding one entry per CDR3 protein. The sample consists of fewer than 800,000 distinct CDR3 sequences, 12% to 15% of them appearing once. What was sequenced was memory CD4+ T cells from blood. The receptors come from a female donor in good health, serving as a healthy control.

A few counts support this clonotype. This rearrangement joins TRBV5-1 to TRBJ2-3; no clear D. V was pared by 4 bases and J by 4 bases, with 13 bases between. CDR3 length equals 14 residues. CDR1 and CDR2 from the germline V gene are SGHRS and YFSETQ. CDR3: CASSPSVGADTQYF. CDR3 bases: TGCGCCAGCAGCCCCTCGGTGGGCGCAGATACGCAGTATTTT.

This chain joins TRBV7-9 and TRBJ2-1; 13 bases line up with TRBD2. From germline, CDR1 is SEHNR and CDR2 FQNEAQ (reference sequence). V lost 4 bases and J lost 12; bases outside the gene matches: 3. The CDR3 is made up of 13 amino acids. CDR3 sequence reads: CASSSTSGRGQFF. In DNA form, the CDR3 reads TGTGCCAGCAGCTCCACTAGCGGGAGGGGGCAGTTCTTC.

Comment on this clonotype: Since a much larger clone is just one base distant, this may be a read error. V is TRBV5-1 and J is TRBJ2-7, with TRBD2 identical over 15 bases. V dropped 3 bases and J dropped 0; count of bases not matched to a gene: 4. The germline V gene encodes CDR1 SGHRS and CDR2 YFSETQ. The CDR3 covers 17 residues. The CDR3 DNA is TGCGCCAGCAGCTCTGGACTAGCGGGAGGGGGCTCCTACGAGCAGTACTTC. Encoded protein: CASSSGLAGGGSYEQYF.